Listed below are T cell receptor beta chains from one sample, sequenced in a study of molecular identifiers for immune sequencing clone quantification. Via MiXCR, TCRdb re-called the PCR reads, giving one row per CDR3 protein. The sample has tens of thousands of distinct CDR3 sequences; 15% to 20% are singletons. The source material was naive CD8+ T cells from blood, with Jurkat cell RNA spiked in. The source of these receptors is a human donor in good health. Some libraries in this study had Jurkat cell RNA spiked in. CDR3s include the opening cysteine and the closing phenylalanine or tryptophan. D genes are given only for firm matches. The listing skips clone size in some rows; elsewhere it reads once, few, many or a size class.

clone_size	d_call	j_call	v_call	cdr3_nt	cdr3_aa
many	-	TRBJ2-7	TRBV6-2/TRBV6-3	TGTGCCAGCAGTTACTCGAAAGGCAGGGGATACGAGCAGTACTTC	CASSYSKGRGYEQYF
many	-	TRBJ1-1	TRBV6-2/TRBV6-3	TGTGCCAGCAGTTACTCTCCTTCACGCGAAGCTTTCTTT	CASSYSPSREAFF
many	TRBD1	TRBJ2-5	TRBV5-8	TGTGCCAGCAGCGGCGGGACAGGGGGTTTGGAGACCCAGTACTTC	CASSGGTGGLETQYF
many	-	TRBJ1-5	TRBV27	TGTGTAGCAGGGGGCAATCAGCCCCAGCATTTT	CVAGGNQPQHF
many	-	TRBJ1-1	TRBV19	TGTGCCAGTAGTTGGGGGAAACACACTGAAGCTTTCTTT	CASSWGKHTEAFF
many	-	TRBJ2-5	TRBV19	TGTGCCAGTAGCAATTTAGAGACCCAGTACTTC	CASSNLETQYF
-	TRBD2	TRBJ2-5	TRBV5-6	TGTGCCAGCAGCTCCCGGGGGGGTCAAGAGACCCAGTACTTC	CASSSRGGQETQYF
-	-	TRBJ2-7	TRBV30	TGTGCCTGGAGTTTTGATTCTAGCTCCTACGAGCAGTACTTC	CAWSFDSSSYEQYF
many	TRBD2	TRBJ2-3	TRBV9	TGTGCCAGCAGCCTCCTGACTAGCGGGATTGTAGATACGCAGTATTTT	CASSLLTSGIVDTQYF
many	-	TRBJ2-7	TRBV19	TGTGCCAGTAGTGCACAGGGTTCCTACGAGCAGTACTTC	CASSAQGSYEQYF
few	-	TRBJ2-7	TRBV4-1	TGCGCCAGCAGCCCCAAGGGCGGGGCCTACGAGCAGTACTTC	CASSPKGGAYEQYF
-	-	TRBJ2-3	TRBV2	TGTGCCAGCAGTGAACGTTTGGGGGTTATTGGCACAGATACGCAGTATTTT	CASSERLGVIGTDTQYF
many	TRBD2	TRBJ2-7	TRBV28	TGTGCCAGCAGTCCAGGACTAGCGGGAGGGCCTGGCAACGAGCAGTACTTC	CASSPGLAGGPGNEQYF
-	-	TRBJ2-5	TRBV5-6	TGTGCCAGCAGCTTGGCGGGGCGAGAGACCCAGTACTTC	CASSLAGRETQYF
-	-	TRBJ2-2	TRBV6-5	TGTGCCAGCAGTTACTCGGCCGGGACTCCAGCCTGGGGGGAGCTGTTTTTT	CASSYSAGTPAWGELFF
many	-	TRBJ1-5	TRBV6-2/TRBV6-3	TGTGCCAGCAGTTACGGGGAGAGCAATCAGCCCCAGCATTTT	CASSYGESNQPQHF
many	-	TRBJ1-5	TRBV7-9	TGTGCCAGCAGCCCCACGGGGCCGAGCAATCAGCCCCAGCATTTT	CASSPTGPSNQPQHF
-	TRBD2	TRBJ2-3	TRBV28	TGTGCCAGCAGTCCCGAGCGGGAGGGGCTATCCACAGATACGCAGTATTTT	CASSPEREGLSTDTQYF
many	TRBD2	TRBJ2-7	TRBV5-4	TGTGCCAGCAGCATTCTAGCGGGGGGGTACGAGCAGTACTTC	CASSILAGGYEQYF
few	-	TRBJ2-1	TRBV20-1	TGCAGTGCTAGATCGGGCGGCCATGAGCAGTTCTTC	CSARSGGHEQFF
many	TRBD2	TRBJ2-3	TRBV5-1	TGCGCCAGCACTTTCGATCTAGCGGGCGGGGAAGATACGCAGTATTTT	CASTFDLAGGEDTQYF
many	-	TRBJ2-2	TRBV9	TGTGCCAGCAGCGTAGAGGGCTACGGGGAGCTGTTTTTT	CASSVEGYGELFF
-	-	TRBJ1-4	TRBV11-2	TGTGCCAGCAGCTTAGGACGGACGGCGAGGTGGGAAAAACTGTTTTTT	CASSLGRTARWEKLFF
-	-	TRBJ1-4	TRBV4-1	TGCACCAGCAGTCTACTGGGAGCTAATGAAAAACCGTTTTTT	CTSSLLGANEKPFF
many	-	TRBJ2-4	TRBV4-2	TGTGCCAGCAGCCAAGTTCAGGGGCTGGTTGACATTCAGTACTTC	CASSQVQGLVDIQYF
many	-	TRBJ1-2	TRBV19	TGTGCCAGTAGCCCCCAGGAAGAACCCCTCTATGGCTACACCTTC	CASSPQEEPLYGYTF
many	-	TRBJ2-3	TRBV9	TGTGCCAGCAGCGTAGAAGAAGGGTTGGCAGATACGCAGTATTTT	CASSVEEGLADTQYF
-	-	TRBJ2-7	TRBV20-1	TGCAGTGCTGGGAGGGGGCTAAGTTCCTACGAGCAGTACTTC	CSAGRGLSSYEQYF
many	TRBD2	TRBJ2-5	TRBV28	TGTGCCAGCACCTTGCGGGAGTTGGGCCAAGAGACCCAGTACTTC	CASTLRELGQETQYF
many	-	TRBJ2-7	TRBV29-1	TGCAGCGTTTTGGTTAGTGCGGACGAGCAGTACTTC	CSVLVSADEQYF
few	TRBD2	TRBJ2-1	TRBV11-2	TGTGCCAGCAGCACGGGACTAGCGGGGGTCGATGAGCAGTTCTTC	CASSTGLAGVDEQFF
many	-	TRBJ2-1	TRBV11-2	TGTGCCAGCAGCTTAGTACCCTATGAGCAGTTCTTC	CASSLVPYEQFF
many	TRBD1	TRBJ2-7	TRBV13	TGTGCCAGCAGCCTGCGGACACAGGGGTCCGCCGAGCAGTACTTC	CASSLRTQGSAEQYF
once	-	TRBJ2-3	TRBV9	TGTGCCAGCAGCGTACCCCGGGGGTCTAGCACAGATACGCAGTATTTT	CASSVPRGSSTDTQYF
many	-	TRBJ2-7	TRBV5-1	TGCGCCAGCAGCTTGGTTCCGGGATCCAACTACGAGCAGTACTTC	CASSLVPGSNYEQYF
many	-	TRBJ2-7	TRBV28	TGTGCCAGCAGTCTCCCCCGGGACGGATACTACGAGCAGTACTTC	CASSLPRDGYYEQYF
many	-	TRBJ1-2	TRBV6-1	TGTGCCACGACTCCTAATTTACAGGCTAACTATGGCTACACCTTC	CATTPNLQANYGYTF
many	-	TRBJ2-3	TRBV29-1	TGCAGCGTTGAGATTGAGTGGGGCCTCACTAGCACAGATACGCAGTATTTT	CSVEIEWGLTSTDTQYF
many	TRBD1	TRBJ2-4	TRBV15	TGTGCCACCAGCAGTCCACAAGCGACAGGGGCCGCCGCCAAAAACATTCAGTACTTC	CATSSPQATGAAAKNIQYF
many	-	TRBJ2-7	TRBV27	TGTGCCAGCAGTTCGGGACCCCACGAGCAGTACTTC	CASSSGPHEQYF
many	-	TRBJ2-3	TRBV24-1	TGTGCCACCAGTGATGGACAACTTAGCACAGATACGCAGTATTTT	CATSDGQLSTDTQYF
many	-	TRBJ2-7	TRBV2	TGTGCCAGCAGTGAAGCGCCGGGGTACGAGCAGTACTTC	CASSEAPGYEQYF
many	-	TRBJ1-5	TRBV19	TGTGCCAGTAGTATAGGGGTCAATCAGCCCCAGCATTTT	CASSIGVNQPQHF
many	-	TRBJ2-1	TRBV15	TGTGCCACCTCGCCGGGGCGGGGTATTTACAATGAGCAGTTCTTC	CATSPGRGIYNEQFF
many	TRBD2	TRBJ2-7	TRBV30	TGTGCCTGGAGTTCCGGGACTAGCGGCTCCTACGAGCAGTACTTC	CAWSSGTSGSYEQYF
once	TRBD2	TRBJ2-3	TRBV29-1	TGCAGCGTCCCCCTCCCCGGACTAGGTTTGGATACGCAGTATTTT	CSVPLPGLGLDTQYF
many	-	TRBJ2-1	TRBV29-1	TGCAGCGTTCCAGGGAATGAGCAGTTCTTC	CSVPGNEQFF
many	-	TRBJ2-7	TRBV7-2	TGTGCCAGCAGCTTCTCCCAGGTTGGACACCACTACGAGCAGTACTTC	CASSFSQVGHHYEQYF
many	-	TRBJ2-7	TRBV25-1	TGTGCCAGCAGTGAACGGCTTTTGAGAAGTATGTACTTC	CASSERLLRSMYF
many	-	TRBJ2-3	TRBV7-2	TGTGCCAGCAGCTTAGGCCTTGCTCCCCCTACAGATACGCAGTATTTT	CASSLGLAPPTDTQYF
many	TRBD2	TRBJ2-7	TRBV19	TGTGCCAGTAGGCCGGGACTAGCGGGAAAGTACGAGCAGTACTTC	CASRPGLAGKYEQYF
many	TRBD1	TRBJ2-7	TRBV11-2	TGTGCCAGCAGCCTTGGGACAGGGCCCTCCTACGAGCAGTACTTC	CASSLGTGPSYEQYF
many	TRBD1	TRBJ2-1	TRBV7-9	TGTGCCAGCAGCTCCCCGGACAGGGAGTACGGTGAGCAGTTCTTC	CASSSPDREYGEQFF
many	-	TRBJ2-3	TRBV28	TGTGCCAGCAACTCCCCGACCGGGACCGTTAGGTATTTT	CASNSPTGTVRYF
many	TRBD1	TRBJ1-5	TRBV28	TGTGCCAGCAGTCTGACAGGGGGCCTTCAGCCCCAGCATTTT	CASSLTGGLQPQHF
many	-	TRBJ2-2	TRBV29-1	TGCAGCGCTGAAGCCCAAACGGGGGAGCTGTTTTTT	CSAEAQTGELFF
many	TRBD1	TRBJ1-6	TRBV6-1	TGTGCCAGCAGTGAATGGACAGGGTTCTCGACAATCCACTTT	CASSEWTGFSTIHF